Described below is a single T cell receptor (beta chain) sequence and its context. The method was immunoSEQ multiplex PCR; TCRdb's version includes in-frame clones alone and lacks a portion of them. The table includes under 120,000 clones, 70% to 90% detected once. The entry originates in a study of T cell responses to AZD1222 COVID-19 vaccine. Germline CDR1 MNHNS, CDR2 SASEGT. V was clipped by 3 bases and J by 3 bases, with 6 bases between them. The CDR3 extends over 12 amino acids. The TCR comes from an adult who received the AZD1222 COVID-19 vaccine. The sample consisted of peripheral blood, taken 28 days after the second AZD1222 dose. V and J are TRBV6-1 and TRBJ2-7; D not resolved. CDR3 bases: TGTGCCAGCAGTGACACCCTCTACGAGCAGTACTTC. This translates into CASSDTLYEQYF.